The entry below gives a single TCR beta chain sequence along with its context. Unique molecular identifiers were incorporated during preparation of the TCRbeta library. A single record per CDR3 protein comes from TCRdb applying MiXCR to the PCR reads. Among around 960,000 distinct CDR3 sequences listed, 25% to 30% were seen once. The data were obtained in a study of T-cell reconstitution after alpha-beta-depleted transplantation in children. V was cut by 10 bases and J by 9 bases, with 26 bases left in between. Germline values: CDR1 MNHNS, CDR2 SASEGT. The CDR3 totals 15 residues. J is TRBJ2-3 and V is TRBV6-1; the D gene is possibly TRBD2 (6 bases). The sequence was collected from a boy less than two years old who had a stem cell transplant for SCID, so the T cells may come from the graft donor. Here the sequenced sample was PBMCs, mostly from graft donor cells, taken 360 days after TCRalphabeta/CD19-depleted stem cell transplant. The CDR3 sequence is CATRPREATYNTQYF. In DNA form, the CDR3 reads TGTGCCACTCGCCCGCGGGAAGCTACTTATAACACGCAGTATTTT.